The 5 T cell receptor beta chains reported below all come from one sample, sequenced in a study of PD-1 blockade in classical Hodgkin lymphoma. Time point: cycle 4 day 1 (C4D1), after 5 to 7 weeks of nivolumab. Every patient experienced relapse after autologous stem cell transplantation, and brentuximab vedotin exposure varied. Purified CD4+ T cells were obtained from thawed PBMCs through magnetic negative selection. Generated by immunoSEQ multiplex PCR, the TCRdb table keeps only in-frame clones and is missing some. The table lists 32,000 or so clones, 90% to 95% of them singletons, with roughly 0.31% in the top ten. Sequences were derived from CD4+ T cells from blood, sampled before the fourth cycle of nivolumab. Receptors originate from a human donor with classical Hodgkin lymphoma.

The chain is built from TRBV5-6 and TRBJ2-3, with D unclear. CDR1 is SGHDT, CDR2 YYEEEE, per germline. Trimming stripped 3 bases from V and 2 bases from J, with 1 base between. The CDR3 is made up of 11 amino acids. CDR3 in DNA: TGTGCCAGCAGCTACACAGATACGCAGTATTTT. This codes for CASSYTDTQYF.

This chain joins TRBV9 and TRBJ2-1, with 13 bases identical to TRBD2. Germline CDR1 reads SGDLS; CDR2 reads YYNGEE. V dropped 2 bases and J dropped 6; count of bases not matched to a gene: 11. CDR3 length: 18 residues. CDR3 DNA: TGTGCCAGCAGCGTTTACGGTGGACTAGCGGGAGTTGTCAATGAGCAGTTCTTC. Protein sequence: CASSVYGGLAGVVNEQFF.

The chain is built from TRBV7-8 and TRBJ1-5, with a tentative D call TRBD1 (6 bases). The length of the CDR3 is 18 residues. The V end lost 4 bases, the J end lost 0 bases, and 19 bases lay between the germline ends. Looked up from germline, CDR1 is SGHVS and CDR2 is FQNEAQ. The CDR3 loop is CASSSSRVTGHSNQPQHF. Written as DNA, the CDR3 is TGTGCCAGCAGCTCTAGTAGGGTAACAGGGCATAGCAATCAGCCCCAGCATTTT.

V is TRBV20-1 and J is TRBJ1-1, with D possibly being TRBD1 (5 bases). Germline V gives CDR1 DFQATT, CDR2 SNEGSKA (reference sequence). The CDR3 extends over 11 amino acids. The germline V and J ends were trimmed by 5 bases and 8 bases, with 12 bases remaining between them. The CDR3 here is CSARTPGEAFF. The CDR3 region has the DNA TGCAGTGCTCGGACCCCAGGGGAAGCTTTCTTT.

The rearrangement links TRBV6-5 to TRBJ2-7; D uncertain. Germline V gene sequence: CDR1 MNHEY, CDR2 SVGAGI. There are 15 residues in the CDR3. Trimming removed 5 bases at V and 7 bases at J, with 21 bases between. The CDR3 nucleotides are TGTGCCAGCAGTCGATCGACACGGAGAACAGTAGAGCAGTACTTC. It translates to CASSRSTRRTVEQYF.